Below are 18 T cell receptor beta chains sequenced from a single sample in a study of blood T cell repertoires in COVID-19. Clones were read by immunoSEQ multiplex PCR, and TCRdb kept only the in-frame ones, dropping some. Of 250,000 to 350,000 clones in the sample, approximately 92% were seen once. The specimen was peripheral blood. These receptors came from a woman in her twenties or thirties with COVID-19, enrolled during active disease.

CDR3: CASSVTSFNEQFF. CDR3 coding DNA: TGTGCCAGCAGCGTTACTAGCTTCAATGAGCAGTTCTTC. The rearrangement links TRBV7-2 to TRBJ2-1; the D gene is possibly TRBD2 (6 bases). The CDR3 loop spans 13 amino acids. Germline loops: CDR1 SGHTA, CDR2 FQGNSA. V shed 5 bases and J shed 6 bases, with 11 bases lying between them. Complete variable domain (other parts from reference TRBV7-2 and TRBJ2-1): GAGVSQSPSNKVTEKGKDVELRCDPISGHTALYWYRQSLGQGLEFLIYFQGNSAPDKSGLPSDRFSAERTGGSVSTLTIQRTQQEDSAVYLCASSVTSFNEQFFGPGTRLTVL.

The chain is built from TRBV6-5 and TRBJ2-5, with a tentative D call TRBD2 (6 bases). Germline CDR1 reads MNHEY; CDR2 reads SVGAGI. V was clipped by 5 bases and J by 5 bases, with 15 bases between them. The CDR3 loop spans 14 amino acids. The chain's CDR3 is CASSRDFWGETQYF. CDR3 coding DNA: TGTGCCAGCAGTCGGGACTTTTGGGGGGAGACCCAGTACTTC.

This clone has a single count. The chain combines TRBV6-5 with TRBJ1-5, with D possibly being TRBD1 (5 bases). Trimming cost V 8 bases and J 2 bases, with 10 bases left between them. The CDR3 is 13 amino acids. Germline V CDR1 and CDR2: MNHEY, SVGAGI. The CDR3 sequence is CASRRGGNQPQHF. The CDR3 nucleotides are TGTGCCAGCCGAAGGGGCGGCAATCAGCCCCAGCATTTT.

This clone was seen only a few times. The rearrangement uses TRBV19 and TRBJ1-5; maybe TRBD1 (6 bases). Deletions cut 5 bases from V and 4 bases from J, with 15 bases between. The germline gives CDR1 LNHDA, CDR2 SQIVND (reference sequence). The CDR3 sequence is 15 residues long. CDR3 in amino acids: CASSYGTRANQPQHF. The CDR3 DNA is TGTGCCAGTAGTTACGGGACAAGAGCTAATCAGCCCCAGCATTTT. Using reference TRBV19 and TRBJ1-5 for the parts outside the CDR3, the full variable domain is DGGITQSPKYLFRKEGQNVTLSCEQNLNHDAMYWYRQDPGQGLRLIYYSQIVNDFQKGDIAEGYSVSREKKESFPLTVTSAQKNPTAFYLCASSYGTRANQPQHFGDGTRLSIL.

The chain employs TRBV7-3 and TRBJ2-1; 7 bases line up with TRBD2. With V trimmed by 0 bases and J by 14 bases, 10 bases remained unmatched. The CDR3 runs to 14 residues. The germline V gene encodes CDR1 SGHTA and CDR2 FQGTGA. CDR3 sequence: CASSLTPAGSVKFF. CDR3 DNA: TGTGCCAGCAGCTTAACACCAGCGGGATCCGTGAAGTTCTTC. Together with reference TRBV7-3 and TRBJ2-1, the CDR3 gives the full variable domain: GAGVSQTPSNKVTEKGKYVELRCDPISGHTALYWYRQSLGQGPEFLIYFQGTGAADDSGLPNDRFFAVRPEGSVSTLKIQRTERGDSAVYLCASSLTPAGSVKFFGPGTRLTVL.

V usage is TRBV6-5 and J usage is TRBJ1-5; D is possibly TRBD1 (5 bases). The CDR3 contains 12 residues. V lost 6 bases and J 4 bases, leaving 7 bases between the germline ends. Looked up from germline, CDR1 is MNHEY and CDR2 is SVGAGI. CDR3 bases: TGTGCCAGCAGGGGGCCTAATCAGCCCCAGCATTTT. It codes for CASRGPNQPQHF.

This clone came up once. The chain recombines TRBV28 with TRBJ1-2; 8 bases match TRBD1. J was trimmed by 4 bases and V by 6 bases; bases with no gene match: 7. The CDR3 is made up of 14 amino acids. From germline, CDR1 is MDHEN and CDR2 SYDVKM. The CDR3, as DNA: TGTGCCAGCAGGACCGGGACAGGCCTCTATGGCTACACCTTC. Translated, it gives CASRTGTGLYGYTF.

CDR3 sequence reads: CASSPGLPNQPQHF. CDR3 bases: TGTGCCAGCTCACCAGGACTCCCAAATCAGCCCCAGCATTTT. The V and J genes are TRBV18 and TRBJ1-5; D is undetermined. CDR3 length equals 14 residues. Germline lookup yields CDR1 KGHSH and CDR2 LQKENI. The germline V and J ends were trimmed by 2 bases and 4 bases, with 9 bases remaining between them.

The chain is built from TRBV5-6 and TRBJ2-7, with D possibly matching TRBD2 (5 bases). Deletions cut 4 bases from V and 5 bases from J, with 13 bases between. Looked up from germline, CDR1 is SGHDT and CDR2 is YYEEEE. CDR3 length: 13 amino acids. CDR3 region: CASSPRTGDEQYF. CDR3 coding DNA: TGTGCCAGCAGCCCACGGACTGGAGACGAGCAGTACTTC.

The rearrangement uses TRBV28 and TRBJ1-1; 10 positions agree with TRBD1. CDR1 and CDR2 (germline): MDHEN, SYDVKM. The CDR3 length is 17 residues. With 1 base clipped from V and 6 bases from J, the junction kept 11 bases outside the gene matches. CDR3 in amino acids: CASSLLPGQGQSAEAFF. In nucleotides, the CDR3 is TGTGCCAGCAGTTTATTGCCGGGACAGGGGCAATCAGCTGAAGCTTTCTTT. Combining the CDR3 with reference TRBV28 and TRBJ1-1 gives the whole variable domain DVKVTQSSRYLVKRTGEKVFLECVQDMDHENMFWYRQDPGLGLRLIYFSYDVKMKEKGDIPEGYSVSREKKERFSLILESASTNQTSMYLCASSLLPGQGQSAEAFFGQGTRLTVV.

This clone was counted a single time. The chain uses TRBV6-5 and TRBJ2-1; D is unresolved. Germline CDR1 MNHEY, CDR2 SVGAGI. V was pared by 2 bases and J by 8 bases, with 16 bases between. This CDR3 spans 15 amino acids. The CDR3 region has the DNA TGTGCCAGCAGTTACAGGTATGCGGATGGCGATGAGCAGTTCTTC. Amino acid sequence: CASSYRYADGDEQFF.

J is TRBJ2-7 and V is TRBV21-1; the DNA was not compared with TRBD2, the D call given in the table. TRBV21-1 is reported as a pseudogene. The CDR3 totals 18 residues. CDR3 nucleotides: TGTGCCAGCAGCAAAGCAGTAGGAGAGCGTCTAGCGTTGTACGAGCAGTACTTC. Its protein product is CASSKAVGERLALYEQYF.

The V gene is TRBV19, the J gene TRBJ2-7; a possible D gene is TRBD2 (6 bases). Trimming took off 6 bases at V and 0 bases at J, with 12 bases between the two ends. Germline CDR1 LNHDA, CDR2 SQIVND (reference sequence). The CDR3 totals 14 residues. CDR3 sequence: CASSAGGPSYEQYF. The CDR3 DNA reads as TGTGCCAGTAGCGCCGGGGGTCCCTCCTACGAGCAGTACTTC.

The chain employs TRBV20-1 and TRBJ2-7; possible D gene TRBD1, 7 bases. Germline V gene lookup returns CDR1 DFQATT and CDR2 SNEGSKA (reference sequence). With 7 bases removed from V and 12 bases from J, the gap between germline ends came to 19 bases. This CDR3 has 11 residues. CDR3 amino acids: CSVIWTGGLYF. CDR3 DNA sequence: TGCAGTGTGATTTGGACAGGAGGGCTGTACTTC.

This clone was observed a single time. The rearrangement joins TRBV29-1 to TRBJ2-3, with 11 bases that match TRBD2. The CDR3 runs 14 residues. Losses at the gene ends were 6 bases for V and 3 bases for J; bases not matched to a gene: 5. CDR1 is SQVTM and CDR2 is ANQGSEA in the germline V gene. CDR3 loop: CSVLTSGTTDTQYF. The DNA for the CDR3 is TGCAGCGTGCTGACTAGCGGGACTACAGATACGCAGTATTTT.

The chain combines TRBV5-6 with TRBJ1-1; TRBD1 matches 10 bases. CDR1 is SGHDT and CDR2 is YYEEEE in the germline V gene. This CDR3 is built from 15 residues. The ends lost 4 bases at V and 1 base at J; junction bases unmatched: 4. The CDR3 region is CASSKRDRGNTEAFF. In nucleotides, the CDR3 is TGTGCCAGCAGCAAACGGGACAGGGGGAACACTGAAGCTTTCTTT.

The V gene is TRBV19, the J gene TRBJ2-1, with 8 bases that match TRBD1. Germline V lookup: CDR1 LNHDA, CDR2 SQIVND (reference sequence). The V and J ends lost 3 bases and 10 bases, in that order; junction bases with no gene match: 5. The CDR3 is 13 residues long. The CDR3 is CASSISTGGEQFF. Here the CDR3 DNA reads TGTGCCAGTAGTATTTCAACAGGGGGGGAGCAGTTCTTC.

The V gene is TRBV29-1, the J gene TRBJ1-6; 7 bases match TRBD1. This CDR3 is 13 amino acids long. V trimming: 8 bases; J trimming: 5 bases; junction bases outside the gene matches: 6. CDR1 is SQVTM, CDR2 ANQGSEA, per germline. CDR3 protein: CSFRTGDNSPLHF. The CDR3 DNA reads TGCAGCTTTCGGACAGGAGATAATTCACCCCTCCACTTT.